The 15 T cell receptor beta chains below come from one sample, sequenced in a study of shared clonotypes between healthy human individuals. CD45RO-negative CD8 cells positively selected for CCR7 made up the naive population, which excluded terminally differentiated effector memory CD45RA+ cells. Repertoires were generated with immunoSEQ multiplex PCR, while TCRdb's copy carries only in-frame clones and drops some. The sample comprises nearly 2 million clones, around 96% of which are singletons, and under 1.5% rests with the top ten. Sequenced material: naive CD8+ T cells sorted from blood. Source of these receptors: a man aged 18 to 29 in good health.

The chain carries TRBV4-1 and TRBJ2-7; the D call may be TRBD1 or TRBD2 (5 bases each). With 1 base removed from V and 0 bases from J, the gap between germline ends came to 16 bases. The CDR3 totals 17 residues. Germline CDR1 and CDR2: MGHRA and YSYEKL. In DNA form, the CDR3 reads TGCGCCAGCAGCCAAGCCAACCCCTTCGGGGCCTCCTACGAGCAGTACTTC. Translated, it gives CASSQANPFGASYEQYF.

V is TRBV7-9 and J is TRBJ2-2; 8 bases align to TRBD2. Germline CDR1 is SEHNR and CDR2 is FQNEAQ (reference sequence). V trimming: 4 bases; J trimming: 4 bases; junction bases outside the gene matches: 5. The length of the CDR3 is 15 residues. CDR3 protein: CASSSAGVATGELFF. CDR3 coding DNA: TGTGCCAGCAGCTCAGCGGGAGTAGCCACCGGGGAGCTGTTTTTT.

This clone was detected many times. The chain combines TRBV2 with TRBJ2-2; D is unclear. The V and J ends lost 2 bases and 0 bases respectively, with 16 bases between them. CDR1 SNHLY and CDR2 FYNNEI come from the germline V gene. This CDR3 comprises 18 residues. CDR3 nucleotide sequence: TGTGCCAGCAGTGAAATTGGAGTGGGGTCAACGAACACCGGGGAGCTGTTTTTT. It translates to CASSEIGVGSTNTGELFF.

About this clone itself: Other DNA sequences in this specimen translate into the identical CDR3. The genes are TRBV19 and TRBJ2-7, with TRBD1 matching over 7 bases. CDR3 length: 13 residues. J gave up 3 bases and V 6 bases, and 5 bases lay outside the gene matches. The V gene's germline CDR1 is LNHDA and CDR2 SQIVND (reference sequence). The CDR3 loop reads CASRPRDSYEQYF. CDR3 bases: TGTGCCAGTAGGCCCCGGGACAGCTACGAGCAGTACTTC.

The chain combines TRBV7-9 with TRBJ1-5, with D uncertain. V was cut by 3 bases and J by 2 bases, with 8 bases left in between. There are 14 residues in the CDR3. The germline V gene encodes CDR1 SEHNR and CDR2 FQNEAQ (reference sequence). This CDR3 reads CASSFEGGNQPQHF. In DNA, the CDR3 is TGTGCCAGCAGCTTTGAGGGTGGCAATCAGCCCCAGCATTTT.

The chain uses TRBV2 and TRBJ2-3; 10 bases map to TRBD2. The trim removed 4 bases at V and 0 bases at J, leaving 10 bases unmatched. CDR1 is SNHLY, CDR2 FYNNEI, per germline. The CDR3 has 18 residues. The CDR3 DNA sequence: TGTGCCAGCAGTGGGGAGCGGGAGGGCCCTATTAGCACAGATACGCAGTATTTT. Translated, it gives CASSGEREGPISTDTQYF.

This chain connects TRBV6-1 to TRBJ1-1; no reliable D call. CDR3 size: 15 residues. V was cut by 1 base and J by 3 bases, with 12 bases left in between. Germline V lookup: CDR1 MNHNS, CDR2 SASEGT. The CDR3 bases are TGTGCCAGCAGTGAAGAGGAAGGGTGGTACACTGAAGCTTTCTTT. Its translation is CASSEEEGWYTEAFF.

The chain carries TRBV7-9 and TRBJ2-1, with TRBD1 matching 9 bases. The CDR3 is 15 amino acids. Germline assignment: CDR1 SEHNR and CDR2 FQNEAQ (reference sequence). J gave up 7 bases and V 5 bases, and 9 bases lay outside the gene matches. This chain's CDR3 is CASSRKGQGENEQFF. CDR3 nucleotides: TGTGCCAGCAGCAGAAAGGGACAGGGTGAGAATGAGCAGTTCTTC.

The CDR3 region is CASSLDYGHLNTGELFF. CDR3 in DNA: TGTGCCAGCAGCTTAGACTATGGACACCTTAACACCGGGGAGCTGTTTTTT. The chain recombines TRBV7-8 with TRBJ2-2, with TRBD1 as a possible D gene (5 bases). Looked up from germline, CDR1 is SGHVS and CDR2 is FQNEAQ. The CDR3 is 17 amino acids. V shed 1 base and J shed 2 bases, with 14 bases lying between them.

The V call is TRBV6-5, the J call TRBJ1-3, with D possibly matching TRBD1 (6 bases). This CDR3 has 13 amino acids. Per the germline V gene, CDR1 is MNHEY and CDR2 is SVGAGI. V gave up 5 bases and J gave up 9 bases, with 14 bases separating them. The CDR3 nucleotides read TGTGCCAGCAGTGTCCGAGGGGGAGGCACCATATATTTT. Translating gives CASSVRGGGTIYF.

The genes are TRBV9 and TRBJ2-5; TRBD1 agrees at 9 bases. The V and J ends lost 3 bases and 5 bases, in that order; junction bases with no gene match: 8. This CDR3 has 15 residues. Germline lookup yields CDR1 SGDLS and CDR2 YYNGEE. In DNA form, the CDR3 reads TGTGCCAGCAGCGAGACAGGGGGGTTCGGGGAGACCCAGTACTTC. Protein: CASSETGGFGETQYF.

V is TRBV2 and J is TRBJ1-1, with 9 bases aligning to TRBD1. This CDR3 has 15 amino acids. CDR1 is SNHLY and CDR2 is FYNNEI in the germline V gene. Trimming cost V 5 bases and J 7 bases; bases outside gene matches: 11. The CDR3 sequence: CASSSARQGVYEAFF. The CDR3 DNA reads as TGTGCCAGCAGTTCCGCTCGACAGGGGGTATATGAAGCTTTCTTT.

To note about this clone: Other DNA sequences within the sample encode an identical CDR3. V and J are TRBV9 and TRBJ2-3; 7 nucleotides align to TRBD2. The germline CDR1 and CDR2 sequences are SGDLS and YYNGEE. The V segment lost 0 bases and the J segment 6 bases; nucleotides outside the gene matches: 4. CDR3 size: 14 residues. In nucleotides, the CDR3 is TGTGCCAGCAGCGTAGGCGGGAGTGGGGATACGCAGTATTTT. It specifies CASSVGGSGDTQYF.

This rearrangement joins TRBV28 to TRBJ1-4; no clear D. This CDR3 is built from 16 residues. CDR1 and CDR2 (germline): MDHEN, SYDVKM. Trimming took 4 bases from V and 0 from J, leaving 12 bases between them. CDR3 bases: TGTGCCAGCAGTTCCGTAGCCCCGGCAACTAATGAAAAACTGTTTTTT. Translation gives CASSSVAPATNEKLFF.

The V call is TRBV5-4, the J call TRBJ2-3; TRBD2 matches 8 bases. Germline trimming cut 4 bases from V and 3 bases from J; bases unmatched to any gene: 13. CDR1 and CDR2 from the germline V gene are SGHNT and YYREEE (reference sequence). The CDR3 runs to 17 residues. The CDR3 bases are TGTGCCAGCAGCCTAAGTTCCGGGAGGGCAGGAACAGATACGCAGTATTTT. It codes for CASSLSSGRAGTDTQYF.